These 9 T cell receptor beta chains share one sample of origin, sequenced in a study of blood T cell repertoires in COVID-19. The method was immunoSEQ multiplex PCR; TCRdb's version includes in-frame clones alone and lacks a portion of them. The data show around 51,000 clones, around 84% seen once. Sequenced input: peripheral blood. These receptors all stem from an elderly man with active COVID-19.

This clone came up a few times. The rearrangement uses TRBV7-2 and TRBJ2-1, with TRBD1 identical over 8 bases. This CDR3 spans 15 amino acids. In germline, CDR1 is SGHTA, CDR2 FQGNSA. J was trimmed by 4 bases and V by 2 bases; bases with no gene match: 4. DNA for the CDR3: TGTGCCAGCAGCTTAAAAGGGACAGGATACAATGAGCAGTTCTTC. It specifies CASSLKGTGYNEQFF.

V and J are TRBV9 and TRBJ1-3, with D possibly TRBD1 on 5 matching bases. CDR1 is SGDLS, CDR2 YYNGEE, per germline. The CDR3 is 15 residues long. V lost 5 bases and J 2 bases, leaving 14 bases between the germline ends. The CDR3: CASSAGSGAGNTIYF. The DNA for the CDR3 is TGTGCCAGCAGTGCGGGGTCGGGGGCTGGAAACACCATATATTTT.

The chain's CDR3 is CASSDDRRGNTEAFF. CDR3 in DNA: TGTGCCAGCAGCGACGACCGCAGGGGGAACACTGAAGCTTTCTTT. The chain is built from TRBV9 and TRBJ1-1; weak D call: TRBD1 (6 bases). Trimming stripped 3 bases from V and 1 base from J, with 13 bases between. Per the germline V gene, CDR1 is SGDLS and CDR2 is YYNGEE. The CDR3 runs 15 residues.

The V call is TRBV27, the J call TRBJ2-7, with TRBD1 identical over 12 bases. The CDR3 has 17 residues. The V segment lost 4 bases and the J segment 6 bases; nucleotides outside the gene matches: 13. Germline assignment: CDR1 MNHEY and CDR2 SMNVEV (reference sequence). CDR3 loop: CASSWVGQGATPLEQYF. CDR3 sequence (DNA): TGTGCCAGCAGTTGGGTGGGACAGGGGGCGACCCCACTCGAGCAGTACTTC.

The V call is TRBV7-3, the J call TRBJ1-1; no clear D. This CDR3 spans 12 amino acids. With 3 bases removed from V and 8 bases from J, the gap between germline ends came to 10 bases. Germline V gene data show CDR1 as SGHTA and CDR2 as FQGTGA. In nucleotides, the CDR3 is TGTGCCAGCAGCTTTAGCCTGCTGGAAGCTTTCTTT. This translates into CASSFSLLEAFF.

The CDR3 spells CASSPSPGLAGGGGANVLTF. CDR3 bases: TGTGCCAGCAGCCCCTCACCGGGACTAGCGGGAGGGGGTGGGGCCAACGTCCTGACTTTC. The V gene is TRBV3-1 (or the pseudogene TRBV3-2), the J gene TRBJ2-6; 16 positions match TRBD2. CDR1 is LGHDT and CDR2 is YNNKEL in the germline V gene (reference sequence). The CDR3 contains 20 residues. J was trimmed by 3 bases and V by 4 bases; bases with no gene match: 9.

This sequence joins TRBV6-6 and TRBJ2-7, with TRBD1 matching 8 bases. There are 15 residues in the CDR3. Trimming removed 0 bases from V and 7 bases from J; junction bases left unmatched: 8. The germline gives CDR1 MNHNY, CDR2 SVGAGI (reference sequence). The CDR3, as DNA: TGTGCCAGCAGTTACTCGATGGGTGGACAGGGAGAGCAGTACTTC. This codes for CASSYSMGGQGEQYF.

The rearrangement links TRBV28 to TRBJ2-7; TRBD2 matches at 8 bases. The length of the CDR3 is 16 residues. Per germline, CDR1 MDHEN and CDR2 SYDVKM. The V and J ends lost 4 bases and 0 bases, in that order; junction bases with no gene match: 8. The CDR3, as DNA: TGTGCCAGCAGTTCAGCACAACTAGCGGCCTCCTACGAGCAGTACTTC. Protein sequence: CASSSAQLAASYEQYF.

This chain links TRBV5-1 with TRBJ2-1, with 14 nucleotides matching TRBD2. Germline trimming cut 4 bases from V and 2 bases from J; bases unmatched to any gene: 8. Germline values: CDR1 SGHRS, CDR2 YFSETQ. The CDR3 extends over 18 amino acids. DNA of the CDR3: TGCGCCAGCAGCCTGGACGGGACTAGCGGGAGTACCTACAATGAGCAGTTCTTC. Amino acids: CASSLDGTSGSTYNEQFF.